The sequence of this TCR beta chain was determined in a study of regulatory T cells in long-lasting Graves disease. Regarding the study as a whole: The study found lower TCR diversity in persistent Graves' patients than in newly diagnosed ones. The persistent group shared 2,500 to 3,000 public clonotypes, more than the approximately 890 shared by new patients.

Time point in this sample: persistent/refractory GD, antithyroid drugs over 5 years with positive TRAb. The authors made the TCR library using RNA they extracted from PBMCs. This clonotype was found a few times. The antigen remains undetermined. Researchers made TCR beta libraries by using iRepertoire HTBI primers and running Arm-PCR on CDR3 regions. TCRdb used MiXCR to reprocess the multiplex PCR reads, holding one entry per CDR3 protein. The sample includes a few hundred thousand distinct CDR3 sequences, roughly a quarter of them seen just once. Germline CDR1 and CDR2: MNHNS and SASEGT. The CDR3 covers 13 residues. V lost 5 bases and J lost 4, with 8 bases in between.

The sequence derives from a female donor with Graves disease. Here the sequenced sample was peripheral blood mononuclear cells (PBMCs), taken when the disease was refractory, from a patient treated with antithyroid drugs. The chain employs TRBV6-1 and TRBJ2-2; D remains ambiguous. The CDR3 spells CASSPTATGELFF. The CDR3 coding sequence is TGTGCCAGCAGTCCTACTGCCACCGGGGAGCTGTTTTTT.